The 6 T cell receptor beta chains in this list originate from one sample, sequenced in a study of blood T cell repertoires in COVID-19. Clones were read by immunoSEQ multiplex PCR, and TCRdb kept only the in-frame ones, dropping some. The table lists fewer than 35,000 clones, approximately 91% of them singletons. The sequenced sample was peripheral blood. The origin of the receptors is a man aged 70-80 years with active COVID-19.

The rearrangement uses TRBV14 and TRBJ1-1; D is uncertain. Between the trimmed V and J ends, which lost 4 bases and 10 bases, there was a span of 16 bases. The CDR3 consists of 13 residues. CDR1 is SGHDN, CDR2 FVKESK, per germline. In DNA, the CDR3 is TGTGCCAGCAGCCCCCGGGGTCGGGGAGTAGCTTTCTTT. It encodes CASSPRGRGVAFF.

This clone appeared a few times. The chain combines TRBV9 with TRBJ1-3; no reliable D call. Germline CDR1 SGDLS, CDR2 YYNGEE. This CDR3 comprises 15 residues. V was shortened by 0 bases and J by 4 bases, with 11 bases between the two germline ends. Here the CDR3 reads CASSVGPVPGNTIYF. The DNA for the CDR3 is TGTGCCAGCAGCGTAGGCCCAGTCCCCGGAAACACCATATATTTT.

The chain uses TRBV12-3 or TRBV12-4 and TRBJ1-3, with unresolved D. V gave up 3 bases and J gave up 3 bases, with 3 bases separating them. The CDR3 consists of 12 residues. In DNA form, the CDR3 reads TGTGCCAGCAGTTTCTTTGGAAACACCATATATTTT. It specifies CASSFFGNTIYF.

The rearrangement uses TRBV5-1 and TRBJ2-7; TRBD1 agrees at 7 bases. Germline values: CDR1 SGHRS, CDR2 YFSETQ. This CDR3 comprises 14 residues. With V trimmed by 1 base and J by 2 bases, 3 bases remained unmatched. CDR3: CASSLPGTAYEQYF. In nucleotides, the CDR3 is TGCGCCAGCAGCTTGCCCGGGACAGCCTACGAGCAGTACTTC.

This clone was detected only a few times. The chain links TRBV5-1 to TRBJ1-3; possibly TRBD1 for D (5 bases). The CDR3 has 15 residues. V was cut by 4 bases and J by 4 bases, with 15 bases left in between. CDR1 is SGHRS and CDR2 is YFSETQ in the germline V gene. The CDR3 region is CASSAADSAGNTIYF. The CDR3 coding sequence is TGCGCCAGCAGCGCCGCAGACAGTGCCGGAAACACCATATATTTT.

The chain carries TRBV29-1 and TRBJ1-2, with TRBD1 matching over 7 bases. The germline V gene encodes CDR1 SQVTM and CDR2 ANQGSEA. V trimming: 3 bases; J trimming: 4 bases; junction bases outside the gene matches: 8. This CDR3 has 14 amino acids. The CDR3 region is CSVEIRTGSYGYTF. The CDR3 coding sequence is TGCAGCGTTGAGATCAGGACAGGCTCCTATGGCTACACCTTC.